This T cell receptor (beta chain) is drawn from a study of a mutant IDH1 vaccine in newly diagnosed glioma. Across the whole study: Before enrollment, patients got radiotherapy alone, temozolomide alone, or mostly the combination. Study-level points and caveats: Seemingly, pseudoprogression had no relation to changes in the top peripheral T cell clonotypes.

Only in-frame clones appear in the TCRdb table, and some are missing; sequencing was by immunoSEQ multiplex PCR. This table has roughly 86,000 clones, roughly four fifths appearing once. This clone was seen a handful of times. What it binds is unknown. Documented time point: week 47, end of study. The vaccine gave 300 ug of a 20-mer mutant IDH1 peptide subcutaneously per dose. At weeks 1, 3, 5, 7, 11, 15, 19 and 23, patients received a vaccination, eight in all. Germline trimming cut 0 bases from V and 5 bases from J; bases unmatched to any gene: 7. Germline-derived CDR1 and CDR2 are SGHVS and FNYEAQ. The CDR3 runs to 15 residues.

This rearrangement joins TRBV7-6 to TRBJ2-7; 7 bases align to TRBD2. This TCR was recovered from a man aged 35-49 years with glioma. Sequenced here: PBMCs, sampled from a glioma patient whose treatment included an IDH1 peptide vaccine. The CDR3 region has the DNA TGTGCCAGCAGCTTAGCGGGGGGAGGGTTCCACGAGCAGTACTTC. Amino acid sequence: CASSLAGGGFHEQYF.